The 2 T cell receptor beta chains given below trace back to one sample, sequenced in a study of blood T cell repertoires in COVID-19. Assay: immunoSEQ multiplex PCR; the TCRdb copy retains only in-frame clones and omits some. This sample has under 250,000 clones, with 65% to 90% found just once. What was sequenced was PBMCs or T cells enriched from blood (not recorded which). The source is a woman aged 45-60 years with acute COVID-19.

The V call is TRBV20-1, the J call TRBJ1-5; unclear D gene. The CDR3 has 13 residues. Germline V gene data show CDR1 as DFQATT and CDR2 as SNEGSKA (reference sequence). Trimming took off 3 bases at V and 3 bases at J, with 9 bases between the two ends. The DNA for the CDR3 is TGCAGTGCTAGTACGGGTTACAATCAGCCCCAGCATTTT. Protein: CSASTGYNQPQHF.

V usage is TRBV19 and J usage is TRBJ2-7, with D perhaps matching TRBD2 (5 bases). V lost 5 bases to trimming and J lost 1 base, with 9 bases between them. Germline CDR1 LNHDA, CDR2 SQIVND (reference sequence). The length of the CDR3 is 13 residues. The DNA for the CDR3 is TGTGCCAGTAGTCGTCTAGCTTCCTACGAGCAGTACTTC. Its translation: CASSRLASYEQYF. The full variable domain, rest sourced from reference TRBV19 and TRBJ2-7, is DGGITQSPKYLFRKEGQNVTLSCEQNLNHDAMYWYRQDPGQGLRLIYYSQIVNDFQKGDIAEGYSVSREKKESFPLTVTSAQKNPTAFYLCASSRLASYEQYFGPGTRLTVT.